A selection of T cell receptor beta chains follows, all from one sample in a study of human T cells and chemical hapten exposure. TCRdb reprocessed the 5' RACE reads with MiXCR, giving one entry per CDR3 protein. Among about 110,000 distinct CDR3 sequences listed, roughly 18% were seen once. Receptor source: a human donor in good health. Each CDR3 is given with its conserved first and last residue. Each record gives: V gene, clone size, J gene, D gene, CDR3 protein, CDR3 DNA. The D gene is left open where the match is weak. Size tells how often a clone was seen (once, few, many) or the class of an expanded clone, and some rows leave it out.

TRBV5-1	few	TRBJ2-5	TRBD1	CASSWDRAKTQYF	TGCGCCAGCAGCTGGGACAGGGCAAAGACCCAGTACTTC
TRBV20-1	.	TRBJ2-5	.	CSARDLGGEETQYF	TGCAGTGCTAGAGATCTCGGAGGCGAAGAGACCCAGTACTTC
TRBV13	.	TRBJ2-2	.	CASSPIGGLTNTGELFF	TGTGCCAGCAGCCCCATTGGGGGGCTGACGAACACCGGGGAGCTGTTTTTT
TRBV20-1	few	TRBJ2-5	.	CSAIFRETQYF	TGCAGTGCTATCTTCCGAGAGACCCAGTACTTC
TRBV25-1	few	TRBJ2-7	.	CASSEVGSSLSYEQYF	TGTGCCAGCAGTGAAGTGGGGTCGTCCCTCTCCTACGAGCAGTACTTC
TRBV10-3	.	TRBJ2-1	TRBD2	CAISESLAGQNEQFF	TGTGCCATCAGTGAGTCTTTAGCGGGACAAAATGAGCAGTTCTTC
TRBV24-1	once	TRBJ2-6	.	CATSDPRRISGANVLTF	TGTGCCACCAGTGATCCCCGACGGATCTCTGGGGCCAACGTCCTGACTTTC
TRBV28	.	TRBJ1-5	.	CAPDARSYQPQHF	TGTGCCCCTGATGCCAGGTCTTATCAGCCCCAGCATTTT
TRBV28	.	TRBJ2-1	.	CASSPLRGMGDNEQFF	TGTGCCAGCAGTCCCCTCCGGGGGATGGGGGACAATGAGCAGTTCTTC
TRBV7-6	.	TRBJ1-6	.	CASSLAVGAHNSPLHF	TGTGCCAGCAGCTTAGCGGTGGGAGCCCATAATTCACCCCTCCACTTT
TRBV27	.	TRBJ1-5	TRBD1	CASSLSAGQGSNQPQHF	TGTGCCAGCAGTTTATCGGCGGGACAGGGAAGCAATCAGCCCCAGCATTTT
TRBV30	.	TRBJ1-2	.	CAWRSGNYGYTF	TGTGCCTGGAGATCCGGGAACTATGGCTACACCTTC
TRBV4-2	.	TRBJ2-1	.	CASRGDEQFF	TGTGCCAGCCGAGGGGATGAGCAGTTCTTC
TRBV5-5	.	TRBJ2-4	.	CASRTDRYPGNIQYF	TGTGCCAGCCGGACGGACCGTTACCCCGGAAACATTCAGTACTTC
TRBV11-2	few	TRBJ2-7	.	CASSPLGGFSYEQYF	TGTGCCAGCAGCCCACTAGGCGGGTTCTCCTACGAGCAGTACTTC
TRBV7-7	.	TRBJ2-1	.	CASSLGGTYDEQFF	TGTGCTAGCAGCTTAGGCGGGACGTACGATGAGCAGTTCTTC
TRBV25-1	.	TRBJ2-3	TRBD1	CASSEWGPGTGDTQYF	TGTGCCAGCAGTGAATGGGGCCCCGGGACAGGAGATACGCAGTATTTT
TRBV3-1	few	TRBJ1-1	.	CASSQGGANTEAFF	TGTGCCAGCAGCCAAGGAGGGGCCAACACTGAAGCTTTCTTT
TRBV6-5	.	TRBJ2-3	TRBD2	CASSYRGLAGGSSTDTQYF	TGTGCCAGCAGTTACAGGGGACTAGCGGGAGGCTCTAGCACAGATACGCAGTATTTT
TRBV11-1	.	TRBJ2-1	TRBD2	CASSPPSGSSYNEQFF	TGTGCCAGCAGCCCCCCCAGCGGGAGCTCCTACAATGAGCAGTTCTTC
TRBV5-6	.	TRBJ1-1	.	CASSLPGQGQGTEAFF	TGTGCCAGCAGCTTGCCGGGTCAGGGCCAGGGGACTGAAGCTTTCTTT
TRBV20-1	few	TRBJ1-1	.	CSATGRTEAFF	TGCAGTGCCACGGGACGGACTGAAGCTTTCTTT
TRBV20-1	.	TRBJ1-2	.	CSASRQVKGGYTF	TGCAGTGCTAGTCGTCAGGTGAAGGGCGGCTACACCTTC
TRBV27	.	TRBJ2-1	TRBD2	CASSSISPRLAGILENEQFF	TGTGCCAGCAGTTCCATTTCCCCTCGACTAGCGGGAATCCTGGAGAATGAGCAGTTCTTC
TRBV7-6	.	TRBJ1-3	.	CASSLSVGNTIYF	TGTGCCAGCAGCTTATCCGTTGGAAACACCATATATTTT
TRBV11-2	.	TRBJ1-6	TRBD1	CASSSRAGGGSSPLHF	TGTGCCAGCAGCTCAAGAGCAGGGGGCGGGAGTTCACCCCTCCACTTT
TRBV4-1	few	TRBJ1-2	.	CASSQVGRVNYGYTF	TGCGCCAGCAGCCAAGTTGGCAGGGTAAACTATGGCTACACCTTC
TRBV18	.	TRBJ1-3	TRBD1	CASSLDRAGNTIYF	TGTGCCAGCTCACTCGACAGGGCTGGAAACACCATATATTTT
TRBV7-3	.	TRBJ1-1	TRBD1	CASSLTSGTGTEAFF	TGTGCCAGCAGCTTAACCTCCGGGACAGGGACTGAAGCTTTCTTT
TRBV7-2	.	TRBJ2-1	TRBD1	CASSLTRPGTVDEQFF	TGTGCCAGCAGCTTAACCCGCCCGGGGACAGTAGATGAGCAGTTCTTC
TRBV1	.	TRBJ2-5	.	CTSSQAAGAGGQETQYF	TGCACCAGCAGCCAAGCCGCCGGGGCGGGAGGGCAAGAGACCCAGTACTTC
TRBV27	few	TRBJ1-5	TRBD1	CASSWGQGINQPQHF	TGTGCCAGCAGCTGGGGACAGGGGATCAATCAGCCCCAGCATTTT
TRBV11-2	.	TRBJ2-5	.	CASSPSGVRETQYF	TGTGCCAGCAGCCCATCAGGCGTCCGTGAGACCCAGTACTTC
TRBV6-1	few	TRBJ1-1	.	CASRTDSWQTEAFF	TGTGCCAGCAGAACCGACAGCTGGCAAACTGAAGCTTTCTTT
TRBV7-6	few	TRBJ2-7	.	CASSLEQGSSYEQYF	TGTGCCAGCAGCTTAGAACAGGGAAGCTCCTACGAGCAGTACTTC
TRBV29-1	.	TRBJ2-7	TRBD2	CSVGGGGYEQYF	TGCAGCGTTGGGGGGGGAGGATACGAGCAGTACTTC
TRBV4-1	.	TRBJ1-1	.	CASSQAGRGEAFF	TGCGCCAGCAGCCAAGCGGGCAGGGGTGAGGCTTTCTTT
TRBV6-5	.	TRBJ1-1	.	CASSYQVGSPAFF	TGTGCCAGCAGTTACCAGGTTGGTTCCCCAGCTTTCTTT
TRBV5-4	.	TRBJ2-7	.	CASSLNRYEQYF	TGTGCCAGCAGCTTGAACCGGTACGAGCAGTACTTC
TRBV7-8	.	TRBJ2-2	TRBD2	CASCKGTSGWTGELFF	TGTGCCAGCTGCAAGGGGACTAGCGGCTGGACCGGGGAGCTGTTTTTT
TRBV28	.	TRBJ2-1	.	CASLRRSSYNEQFF	TGTGCCAGCCTAAGACGAAGCTCCTACAATGAGCAGTTCTTC
TRBV7-6	.	TRBJ2-7	.	CASSRGADEKYEQYF	TGTGCCAGCAGCCGAGGGGCAGACGAAAAATACGAGCAGTACTTC
TRBV29-1	.	TRBJ2-3	TRBD2	CSVLAPDRGGADTQYF	TGCAGCGTGCTAGCGCCCGACCGGGGGGGCGCAGATACGCAGTATTTT
TRBV18	few	TRBJ2-3	TRBD2	CASSPLGASGRTTRTDTQYF	TGTGCCAGCTCACCGCTAGGGGCTAGCGGGAGGACCACCCGCACAGATACGCAGTATTTT
TRBV6-6	.	TRBJ2-7	.	CASSYSPGEQYF	TGTGCCAGCAGTTACTCCCCAGGGGAGCAGTACTTC
TRBV12-3/TRBV12-4	.	TRBJ2-7	TRBD2	CASSSRSRTSGGAYEQYF	TGTGCCAGCAGTTCCCGATCACGGACTAGCGGGGGAGCCTACGAGCAGTACTTC
TRBV29-1	.	TRBJ1-2	.	CSVEGGGGYGYTF	TGCAGCGTTGAGGGAGGGGGGGGCTATGGCTACACCTTC
TRBV7-3	.	TRBJ2-5	.	CASSPYLAETQYF	TGTGCCAGCAGTCCCTATCTGGCGGAGACCCAGTACTTC